The next 32 T cell receptor beta chains were all read from a single sample in a study of shared clonotypes between healthy human individuals. Here immunoSEQ multiplex PCR was the method, and the copy in TCRdb shows in-frame clones only, minus some. This table holds roughly 1 million clones, 75% found once. Sequencing was performed on memory CD4+ T cells sorted from blood. Subset here: CD45RA-negative fraction. The receptors come from a man aged 18 to 29 in good health.

A note on this clone: Other nucleotide sequences in the sample specify the same CDR3. The chain combines TRBV4-2 with TRBJ1-1; D unclear. The CDR3 consists of 14 residues. Germline V lookup: CDR1 LGHNA, CDR2 YNFKEQ. Trimming took off 0 bases at V and 4 bases at J, with 9 bases between the two ends. The CDR3 coding sequence is TGTGCCAGCAGCCAAGATCTGGGATTCACTGAAGCTTTCTTT. Its protein product is CASSQDLGFTEAFF.

The genes are TRBV7-2 and TRBJ1-1; no firm D call. Trimming took off 3 bases at V and 0 bases at J, with 5 bases between the two ends. The CDR3 loop spans 13 amino acids. Looked up from germline, CDR1 is SGHTA and CDR2 is FQGNSA. The CDR3 DNA reads TGTGCCAGCAGCTTGTGGTTGAACACTGAAGCTTTCTTT. This codes for CASSLWLNTEAFF.

V usage is TRBV5-5 and J usage is TRBJ1-2; a possible D gene is TRBD1 (6 bases). Germline CDR1 reads SGHKS; CDR2 reads YYEKEE (reference sequence). V shed 1 base and J shed 4 bases, with 11 bases lying between them. This CDR3 is built from 14 residues. The CDR3 DNA reads as TGTGCCAGCAGCTTGTCAACAGGGTCCTATGGCTACACCTTC. This gives the protein CASSLSTGSYGYTF.

The V gene is TRBV5-1, the J gene TRBJ2-3; 7 positions agree with TRBD2. J lost 0 bases, V lost 0 bases, and 4 bases had no gene match. The length of the CDR3 is 16 residues. Germline V gene data show CDR1 as SGHRS and CDR2 as YFSETQ. This CDR3 is CASSLVVTSSTDTQYF. CDR3 bases: TGCGCCAGCAGCTTGGTGGTGACTAGCAGCACAGATACGCAGTATTTT.

The chain carries TRBV6-1 and TRBJ1-2; TRBD1 aligns across 10 bases. The CDR3 has 14 amino acids. V dropped 4 bases and J dropped 4; count of bases not matched to a gene: 3. Germline assignment: CDR1 MNHNS and CDR2 SASEGT. The CDR3 bases are TGTGCCAGCAGTGGACAGGGGGCTCTCTATGGCTACACCTTC. It specifies CASSGQGALYGYTF.

This clone was recorded once. The chain couples TRBV7-2 to TRBJ2-1; D is perhaps TRBD1 (6 bases). The CDR3 covers 16 residues. With 0 bases removed from V and 3 bases from J, the gap between germline ends came to 12 bases. CDR1 is SGHTA, CDR2 FQGNSA, per germline. CDR3 DNA sequence: TGTGCCAGCAGCTTAGCGGCAGGGGCGGTCTACAATGAGCAGTTCTTC. It is translated as CASSLAAGAVYNEQFF.

The chain combines TRBV5-1 with TRBJ2-3; D call uncertain. The V end was cut by 0 bases, the J end by 6 bases, with 11 bases between. The CDR3 sequence is 14 residues long. Germline V gives CDR1 SGHRS, CDR2 YFSETQ. The DNA of the CDR3 is TGCGCCAGCAGCTTGGCCCAACTAAGCGATACGCAGTATTTT. Translated, it gives CASSLAQLSDTQYF.

The gene calls are TRBV2 and TRBJ2-3; D gene uncertain. The CDR3 is 14 amino acids. In germline, CDR1 is SNHLY, CDR2 FYNNEI. V was trimmed by 4 bases and J by 2 bases, leaving 10 bases between them. CDR3 DNA sequence: TGTGCCAGCAGTGCCTGGGCAAACACAGATACGCAGTATTTT. Protein: CASSAWANTDTQYF.

This chain uses TRBV6-1 with TRBJ1-2; perhaps TRBD1 as D (5 bases). The germline V gene encodes CDR1 MNHNS and CDR2 SASEGT. Trimming removed 6 bases at V and 4 bases at J, with 9 bases between. This CDR3 spans 12 amino acids. CDR3 nucleotides: TGTGCCAGCAGCTCGGACACCTATGGCTACACCTTC. This translates into CASSSDTYGYTF.

Concerning this clone: Other DNA sequences in this sample translate to the same CDR3. The chain carries TRBV7-2 and TRBJ1-5; D is perhaps TRBD1 (5 bases). Trimming removed 1 base from V and 2 bases from J, with 9 bases in between. Germline loops: CDR1 SGHTA, CDR2 FQGNSA. The CDR3 length is 15 residues. The CDR3 coding sequence is TGTGCCAGCAGCTTAGGAACGGGGGGCAATCAGCCCCAGCATTTT. Translated, it gives CASSLGTGGNQPQHF. The whole variable domain, filled in from reference TRBV7-2 and TRBJ1-5, reads GAGVSQSPSNKVTEKGKDVELRCDPISGHTALYWYRQSLGQGLEFLIYFQGNSAPDKSGLPSDRFSAERTGGSVSTLTIQRTQQEDSAVYLCASSLGTGGNQPQHFGDGTRLSIL.

V usage is TRBV6-5 and J usage is TRBJ1-6; 12 nucleotides agree with TRBD1. The CDR3 loop spans 16 amino acids. Germline lookup yields CDR1 MNHEY and CDR2 SVGAGI. The trim removed 0 bases at V and 10 bases at J, leaving 4 bases unmatched. The CDR3 region has the DNA TGTGCCAGCAGTTACTCCTCCGGGACAGGGGGCTCACCCCTCCACTTT. Translation: CASSYSSGTGGSPLHF.

The chain combines TRBV7-6 with TRBJ2-7; D might be TRBD1 or TRBD2, each matching 5 bases. V lost 2 bases and J 5 bases, leaving 16 bases between the germline ends. Looked up from germline, CDR1 is SGHVS and CDR2 is FNYEAQ. This CDR3 is 15 amino acids long. For the CDR3, the DNA is TGTGCCAGCAGCTTATCAGGGACGAGGTTCGACGAGCAGTACTTC. This codes for CASSLSGTRFDEQYF.

This chain uses TRBV7-9 with TRBJ1-2; 9 bases are shared with TRBD1. CDR1 is SEHNR and CDR2 is FQNEAQ in the germline V gene (reference sequence). The CDR3 is made up of 18 amino acids. V lost 3 bases and J lost 7; bases outside the gene matches: 18. The CDR3 sequence is CASSFPMGQGNIFGGYTF. In DNA, the CDR3 is TGTGCCAGCAGCTTTCCAATGGGACAGGGAAATATATTCGGTGGCTACACCTTC.

The chain has TRBV5-1 and TRBJ2-2; 9 nucleotides align to TRBD2. Germline trimming cut 3 bases from V and 6 bases from J; bases unmatched to any gene: 6. Germline-derived CDR1 and CDR2 are SGHRS and YFSETQ. This CDR3 has 15 residues. CDR3 loop: CASSSLRGGAGELFF. The CDR3 DNA reads as TGCGCCAGCAGCTCGTTACGCGGGGGGGCCGGGGAGCTGTTTTTT.

This chain joins TRBV7-2 and TRBJ1-5; D remains unclear. CDR1 is SGHTA and CDR2 is FQGNSA in the germline V gene. This CDR3 region has 13 residues. V lost 1 base and J 7 bases, leaving 8 bases between the germline ends. The CDR3 DNA sequence: TGTGCCAGCAGCTTAGGCACAGCCCAGCCCCAGCATTTT. It is translated as CASSLGTAQPQHF.

This rearrangement joins TRBV7-2 to TRBJ2-7; perhaps TRBD1 as D (5 bases). Germline V gene data show CDR1 as SGHTA and CDR2 as FQGNSA. V was clipped by 4 bases and J by 5 bases, with 15 bases between them. CDR3 size: 14 residues. As DNA, the CDR3 is TGTGCCAGCAGCTCCCGGATAGACAGAAACGAGCAGTACTTC. This sequence encodes CASSSRIDRNEQYF. Combining the CDR3 with reference TRBV7-2 and TRBJ2-7 gives the whole variable domain GAGVSQSPSNKVTEKGKDVELRCDPISGHTALYWYRQSLGQGLEFLIYFQGNSAPDKSGLPSDRFSAERTGGSVSTLTIQRTQQEDSAVYLCASSSRIDRNEQYFGPGTRLTVT.

This clone was seen only once. The chain carries TRBV7-9 and TRBJ2-7; D call uncertain. Deletions cut 1 base from V and 2 bases from J, with 12 bases between. The CDR3 is made up of 15 amino acids. Germline V lookup: CDR1 SEHNR, CDR2 FQNEAQ (reference sequence). CDR3 in DNA: TGTGCCAGCAGCTTAGGAACGGCAGGAACCTACGAGCAGTACTTC. Translation: CASSLGTAGTYEQYF. Variable domain in full (rest from reference TRBV7-9 and TRBJ2-7): DTGVSQNPRHKITKRGQNVTFRCDPISEHNRLYWYRQTLGQGPEFLTYFQNEAQLEKSRLLSDRFSAERPKGSFSTLEIQRTEQGDSAMYLCASSLGTAGTYEQYFGPGTRLTVT.

The chain recombines TRBV10-1 with TRBJ2-7; the match to TRBD1 covers 12 bases. Germline V gene data show CDR1 as WNHNN and CDR2 as SYGVQD (reference sequence). The CDR3 has 14 amino acids. With V trimmed by 5 bases and J by 9 bases, 8 bases remained unmatched. The CDR3 DNA reads as TGCGCCAGCAGTCCGGGACAGGGGGCCTACCCGCAGTACTTC. This gives the protein CASSPGQGAYPQYF.

J is TRBJ1-5 and V is TRBV11-2; D is unclear. The length of the CDR3 is 13 residues. Germline loops: CDR1 SGHAT, CDR2 FQNNGV. Trimming pared 1 base from V and 4 bases from J, leaving 5 bases between. CDR3 nucleotide sequence: TGTGCCAGCAGCTTAGGGACGAATCAGCCCCAGCATTTT. Translating it yields CASSLGTNQPQHF.

This chain connects TRBV6-6 to TRBJ2-5; D is unresolved. This CDR3 has 15 residues. In germline, CDR1 is MNHNY, CDR2 SVGAGI (reference sequence). V lost 2 bases, J lost 4 bases, and 14 bases lay in between. The CDR3 DNA follows: TGTGCCAGCAGTTACGAGGCCCCGGTAGTAGAGACCCAGTACTTC. This sequence encodes CASSYEAPVVETQYF.

About this clone: This sequence may be a read error, since a much larger clone differs from it by one base. In the same sample, other DNA sequences code for this CDR3. The rearrangement joins TRBV2 to TRBJ1-2, with 9 bases that match TRBD1. Germline lookup yields CDR1 SNHLY and CDR2 FYNNEI. Trimming at V came to 6 bases and at J to 2 bases, leaving 4 bases not matched to a gene. This CDR3 comprises 14 residues. CDR3 protein: CASSQGQGNYGYTF. Written as DNA, the CDR3 is TGTGCCAGCAGCCAGGGACAGGGAAACTATGGCTACACCTTC.

The chain uses TRBV27 and TRBJ1-6; D call uncertain. The germline gives CDR1 MNHEY, CDR2 SMNVEV (reference sequence). The CDR3 is 16 residues long. V was cut by 0 bases and J by 10 bases, with 16 bases left in between. CDR3: CASSLSSAGRASPLHF. CDR3 in DNA: TGTGCCAGCAGTTTATCCTCGGCGGGGAGGGCCTCACCCCTCCACTTT.

This chain connects TRBV30 to TRBJ1-5; a possible D gene is TRBD1 (6 bases). Deletions cut 0 bases from V and 7 bases from J, with 13 bases between. This CDR3 has 14 amino acids. The germline CDR1 and CDR2 sequences are GTSNPN and SVGIG (reference sequence). The CDR3 coding sequence is TGTGCCTGGAGTGTGGCAACAGGGAGCCAGCCCCAGCATTTT. This codes for CAWSVATGSQPQHF.

The chain recombines TRBV5-4 with TRBJ2-2; 8 nucleotides agree with TRBD1. With 2 bases clipped from V and 4 bases from J, the junction kept 10 bases outside the gene matches. This CDR3 is 17 amino acids long. CDR1 is SGHNT, CDR2 YYREEE, per germline (reference sequence). The CDR3 sequence is CASSFGQGVGGTGELFF. As DNA, the CDR3 is TGTGCCAGCAGCTTTGGACAGGGTGTAGGCGGCACCGGGGAGCTGTTTTTT. Drawing the rest from reference TRBV5-4 and TRBJ2-2, the complete variable domain is ETGVTQSPTHLIKTRGQQVTLRCSSQSGHNTVSWYQQALGQGPQFIFQYYREEENGRGNFPPRFSGLQFPNYSSELNVNALELDDSALYLCASSFGQGVGGTGELFFGEGSRLTVL.

J is TRBJ2-7 and V is TRBV5-4, with TRBD2 matching 7 bases. The J segment lost 5 bases and the V segment lost 3 bases, leaving 14 bases of the junction unmatched. This CDR3 region has 16 residues. Germline V lookup: CDR1 SGHNT, CDR2 YYREEE (reference sequence). CDR3 in DNA: TGTGCCAGCAGCTGGGGTGCCGGGGGGAAATTCCACGAGCAGTACTTC. Translating gives CASSWGAGGKFHEQYF.

The gene calls are TRBV11-2 and TRBJ1-1, with 9 bases matching TRBD1. The V gene's germline CDR1 is SGHAT and CDR2 FQNNGV. This CDR3 is 14 amino acids long. Trimming removed 6 bases from V and 0 bases from J; junction bases left unmatched: 2. This chain's CDR3 is CASRDRGMNTEAFF. DNA for the CDR3: TGTGCCAGCAGGGACAGGGGAATGAACACTGAAGCTTTCTTT.

The chain carries TRBV4-1 and TRBJ2-3; 7 bases map to TRBD2. The CDR3 sequence is 15 residues long. With 4 bases clipped from V and 11 bases from J, the junction kept 15 bases outside the gene matches. Per the germline V gene, CDR1 is MGHRA and CDR2 is YSYEKL. The CDR3 here is CASSPGPQEGRGQYF. The CDR3 DNA is TGCGCCAGCAGCCCGGGACCCCAGGAGGGGAGGGGGCAGTATTTT.

A note on this clone: The junction does not match germline at one end; this may be a read error. The rearrangement uses TRBV7-7 and TRBJ2-5, with TRBD2 identical over 9 bases. CDR1 and CDR2 from the germline V gene are SSHAT and FNYEAQ (reference sequence). This CDR3 comprises 16 residues. CDR3 in amino acids: CASSETTAGGYETQYF. CDR3 DNA: TGTGCTAGCAGCGAAACCACAGCGGGGGGATATGAGACCCAGTACTTC.

V is TRBV27 and J is TRBJ2-7; D is uncertain. V was shortened by 5 bases and J by 2 bases, with 16 bases between the two germline ends. Germline V gives CDR1 MNHEY, CDR2 SMNVEV (reference sequence). The CDR3 spans 15 residues. The CDR3 region is CASSPKAGSTYEQYF. The CDR3 nucleotides read TGTGCCAGCAGTCCGAAAGCTGGCTCCACCTACGAGCAGTACTTC.

This clone was seen a single time. The gene calls are TRBV7-9 and TRBJ2-1, with 8 positions matching TRBD1. The CDR3 contains 12 residues. CDR1 is SEHNR, CDR2 FQNEAQ, per germline (reference sequence). V lost 5 bases and J lost 10; bases outside the gene matches: 4. CDR3 sequence: CASSHDRGEQFF. DNA of the CDR3: TGTGCCAGCAGCCACGACAGGGGAGAGCAGTTCTTC.

This clone was found many times. The rearrangement joins TRBV6-1 to TRBJ2-3, with no clear D. Trimming removed 3 bases from V and 2 bases from J, with 12 bases in between. Germline V gene sequence: CDR1 MNHNS, CDR2 SASEGT. The CDR3 has 15 residues. CDR3 DNA: TGTGCCAGCAGTGAGGGGTTCACTCACACAGATACGCAGTATTTT. This codes for CASSEGFTHTDTQYF.

This clone was seen only a few times. This chain links TRBV30 with TRBJ2-3; TRBD2 aligns across 14 bases. The germline V gene has CDR1 GTSNPN and CDR2 SVGIG (reference sequence). With V trimmed by 5 bases and J by 4 bases, 5 bases remained unmatched. This CDR3 has 15 amino acids. The CDR3 DNA reads as TGTGCCTGGTCCGGGACTAGCGGGAGCTCAGATACGCAGTATTTT. Translated, it gives CAWSGTSGSSDTQYF.